This T cell receptor beta chain stems from a study of shared clonotypes between healthy human individuals. At the level of the study: Donor composition was a couple of women and three men, aged 18 to 49.

Germline trimming cut 1 base from V and 6 bases from J; bases unmatched to any gene: 9. Germline V CDR1 and CDR2: MGHRA, YSYEKL. The CDR3 has 16 amino acids. Study-level points and caveats: Memory subsets had estimated richness that was generally smaller than that of naive subsets. Generation probability values for non-shared clonotypes were lower than those for clonotypes shared by all four donors.

Naive CD8 cells comprised CD45RO-negative, CCR7-positively selected cells, excluding terminally differentiated effector memory CD45RA+ cells. There were no recent acute infections or vaccinations among the donors, who were healthy HIV-negative adults. Measured with immunoSEQ multiplex PCR; TCRdb has only the in-frame clones, and not every one. This sample has about 700,000 clones; roughly nine tenths occur once, and the top ten carry about 24%. About this clone itself: The antigen is unknown.

This clonotype was obtained from a man younger than 40 in good health. V usage is TRBV4-1 and J usage is TRBJ1-5, with 7 bases that match TRBD1. Sequenced: naive CD8+ T cells sorted from blood. The chain's CDR3 is CASSQAGGISSQPQHF. The CDR3 nucleotides read TGCGCCAGCAGCCAAGCAGGGGGGATATCAAGTCAGCCCCAGCATTTT.